These 32 T cell receptor beta chains came from one sample sequenced in a study of T cells in Graves' hyperthyroidism and ophthalmopathy. RNA transcripts gave rise to amplified TCR beta CDR3 regions. The TCR CDR3 was amplified in a first-round RT-PCR using the HTBI primer set. TCRdb called the multiplex PCR reads again in MiXCR, with one record for every CDR3 protein. The repertoire holds about 560,000 distinct CDR3 sequences, with 15% to 19% as singletons. The source material was blood. The receptors derive from a woman aged 25 to 45 with Graves' hyperthyroidism.

At least ten counts were recorded for this clonotype. The chain carries TRBV6-2 or TRBV6-3 and TRBJ2-7, with D possibly being TRBD1 (6 bases). Looked up from germline, CDR1 is MNHEY and CDR2 is SVGEGT. The V gene lost 2 bases and the J gene lost 0 bases, with 11 bases spanning the gap. The length of the CDR3 is 15 residues. The CDR3 here is CASSYPLDSSYEQYF. The CDR3 region has the DNA TGTGCCAGCAGTTACCCCTTGGACAGCTCCTACGAGCAGTACTTC.

This clonotype occurred many times. The V call is TRBV28, the J call TRBJ2-7; 9 nucleotides line up with TRBD2. Trimming cost V 5 bases and J 3 bases; bases outside gene matches: 11. Per the germline V gene, CDR1 is MDHEN and CDR2 is SYDVKM. The CDR3 spans 16 residues. The CDR3 nucleotides are TGTGCCAGCAGTCCCCACTTAGCGGGAGCTGGCTACGAGCAGTACTTC. Protein: CASSPHLAGAGYEQYF. Filled out from reference TRBV28 and TRBJ2-7, the complete variable domain reads DVKVTQSSRYLVKRTGEKVFLECVQDMDHENMFWYRQDPGLGLRLIYFSYDVKMKEKGDIPEGYSVSREKKERFSLILESASTNQTSMYLCASSPHLAGAGYEQYFGPGTRLTVT.

This clonotype was detected ten times or more. The chain couples TRBV3-1 to TRBJ2-7; D remains ambiguous. Germline CDR1 LGHDT, CDR2 YNNKEL (reference sequence). The CDR3 runs to 12 residues. V was cut by 1 base and J by 6 bases, with 7 bases left in between. The chain's CDR3 is CASSQVPGEQYF. CDR3 coding DNA: TGTGCCAGCAGCCAAGTTCCTGGCGAGCAGTACTTC.

The rearrangement links TRBV28 to TRBJ2-3; 8 nucleotides align to TRBD2. The CDR3 extends over 14 amino acids. The germline CDR1 and CDR2 sequences are MDHEN and SYDVKM. Trimming removed 7 bases from V and 2 bases from J; junction bases left unmatched: 5. CDR3 sequence: CASTARGVTDTQYF. CDR3 nucleotides: TGTGCCAGCACGGCGCGGGGGGTCACAGATACGCAGTATTTT.

The V and J genes are TRBV12-3 or TRBV12-4 and TRBJ2-1; D is perhaps TRBD1 or TRBD2 (8 bases each). Deletions cut 8 bases from V and 2 bases from J, with 28 bases between. The CDR3 extends over 19 amino acids. The CDR3 loop is CASSPGTGTTSVPYNEQFF. The CDR3 nucleotides are TGTGCCAGCTCACCCGGGACAGGAACGACTAGCGTACCCTACAATGAGCAGTTCTTC.

This rearrangement joins TRBV19 to TRBJ1-5; TRBD1 might be the D (5 bases). From germline, CDR1 is LNHDA and CDR2 SQIVND (reference sequence). V lost 3 bases and J 3 bases, leaving 9 bases between the germline ends. CDR3 length: 14 residues. The CDR3 DNA reads as TGTGCCAGTAGTATCAGGGATGTCAATCAGCCCCAGCATTTT. It translates to CASSIRDVNQPQHF.

This clonotype came up a few times. The chain couples TRBV6-6 to TRBJ2-1; 7 positions agree with TRBD2. V was clipped by 2 bases and J by 3 bases; unmatched bases: 7. Germline V CDR1 and CDR2: MNHNY, SVGAGI (reference sequence). The CDR3 has 16 amino acids. For the CDR3, the DNA is TGTGCCAGCAGTTACGGCCTAGCGGATTTCTACAATGAGCAGTTCTTC. Translated, it gives CASSYGLADFYNEQFF.

This chain joins TRBV19 and TRBJ1-2; 7 bases are shared with TRBD1. V was pared by 4 bases and J by 6 bases, with 8 bases of the junction left unmatched. The germline V gene has CDR1 LNHDA and CDR2 SQIVND (reference sequence). The CDR3 has 14 amino acids. In nucleotides, the CDR3 is TGTGCCAGTAGTACCCGACAGGGTTTGCATGGCTACACCTTC. Its protein product is CASSTRQGLHGYTF.

This clonotype has a count of ten or more. The rearrangement joins TRBV15 to TRBJ1-1, with D uncertain. The germline V gene has CDR1 LNHNV and CDR2 YYDKDF (reference sequence). V dropped 1 base and J dropped 0 bases, with 6 bases sitting between them. The CDR3 is 14 residues long. The CDR3 is CATSRAQMNTEAFF. The CDR3 nucleotides read TGTGCCACCAGCAGAGCCCAGATGAACACTGAAGCTTTCTTT.

As DNA, the CDR3 is TGTGCCAGCAGCTTAACGTTGCTTAGCGGGAGCGGTGATACGCAGTATTTT. It codes for CASSLTLLSGSGDTQYF. The rearrangement joins TRBV7-8 to TRBJ2-3, with 9 bases lining up with TRBD2. The CDR3 covers 17 residues. Trimming at V came to 2 bases and at J to 6 bases, leaving 12 bases not matched to a gene. The V gene's germline CDR1 is SGHVS and CDR2 FQNEAQ.

A word on this clonotype: This clone may be a read error of a much larger clone one base away. The J gene is TRBJ2-5, the V gene TRBV7-9, with D perhaps matching TRBD1 (6 bases). Germline lookup yields CDR1 SEHNR and CDR2 FQNEAQ (reference sequence). V gave up 5 bases and J gave up 1 base, with 20 bases separating them. The length of the CDR3 is 17 residues. The CDR3: CASSRDLPQGRQETQYF. Written as DNA, the CDR3 is TGTGCCAGCAGCAGAGACCTTCCTCAGGGGCGCCAAGAGACCCAGTACTTC.

As to this clonotype: Being one base from a much bigger clone, this may be a read error. The chain combines TRBV2 with TRBJ2-1; 14 bases align to TRBD2. The CDR3 has 15 amino acids. The ends lost 0 bases at V and 12 bases at J; junction bases unmatched: 4. Germline V CDR1 and CDR2: SNHLY, FYNNEI. The CDR3 here is CASSEATSGRGRQFF. DNA for the CDR3: TGTGCCAGCAGTGAAGCGACTAGCGGGAGGGGGAGGCAGTTCTTC. Together with reference TRBV2 and TRBJ2-1, the CDR3 gives the full variable domain: EPEVTQTPSHQVTQMGQEVILRCVPISNHLYFYWYRQILGQKVEFLVSFYNNEISEKSEIFDDQFSVERPDGSNFTLKIRSTKLEDSAMYFCASSEATSGRGRQFFGPGTRLTVL.

The sample holds many counts of this clonotype. The chain uses TRBV12-3 or TRBV12-4 and TRBJ1-1; tentative D call: TRBD1 (5 bases). With 3 bases removed from V and 3 bases from J, the gap between germline ends came to 11 bases. The CDR3 runs to 14 residues. CDR3: CASSLWGSDTEAFF. In DNA, the CDR3 is TGTGCCAGCAGTTTGTGGGGGTCGGACACTGAAGCTTTCTTT.

This clonotype was counted only a few times. Its ends do not fully match the called genes, so a read error is possible. The rearrangement uses TRBV7-9 and TRBJ2-2; 9 bases line up with TRBD2. Germline CDR1 is SEHNR and CDR2 is FQNEAQ (reference sequence). The CDR3 is made up of 16 amino acids. The chain's CDR3 is CASRLGTSSNTGELFF. The CDR3 DNA sequence: TGTGCCAGCAGGTTAGGGACTAGCTCGAACACCGGGGAGCTGTTTTTT.

This clonotype was counted between two and nine times. The rearrangement joins TRBV28 to TRBJ1-1; the D gene is possibly TRBD1 (5 bases). V lost 5 bases and J lost 9, with 19 bases in between. The CDR3 consists of 14 residues. Germline V gene sequence: CDR1 MDHEN, CDR2 SYDVKM. This CDR3 is CASSEPASGGKAFF. As DNA, the CDR3 is TGTGCCAGCAGTGAGCCAGCCTCGGGGGGGAAAGCTTTCTTT.

This clonotype was detected ten times or more. The chain joins TRBV20-1 to TRBJ2-1, with D tentatively TRBD1 (6 bases). V gave up 7 bases and J gave up 3 bases, with 16 bases separating them. CDR3 size: 14 residues. The germline CDR1 and CDR2 sequences are DFQATT and SNEGSKA (reference sequence). The CDR3 region is CSVTPGVVYNEQFF. The CDR3 DNA sequence: TGCAGTGTGACACCAGGGGTGGTCTACAATGAGCAGTTCTTC.

The chain carries TRBV3-1 and TRBJ2-7, with 13 positions matching TRBD2. Germline V CDR1 and CDR2: LGHDT, YNNKEL (reference sequence). CDR3 length: 15 residues. V shed 0 bases, J shed 4 bases, and the junction held 0 bases outside the gene matches. CDR3 nucleotide sequence: TGTGCCAGCAGCCAAGAGGGACTAGCGGGGTACGAGCAGTACTTC. Translated: CASSQEGLAGYEQYF.

The chain recombines TRBV6-2 or TRBV6-3 with TRBJ2-1; tentative D call: TRBD2 (5 bases). CDR1 and CDR2 (germline): MNHEY, SVGEGT. CDR3 size: 14 residues. The ends were cut back, 7 bases at V and 5 bases at J, with 15 bases in the middle. CDR3 sequence: CASTRREGNNEQFF. In nucleotides, the CDR3 is TGTGCCAGCACCAGGAGAGAGGGAAACAATGAGCAGTTCTTC.

CDR3 sequence: CAWSVDSDQPQHF. The CDR3 DNA reads as TGTGCCTGGAGTGTAGACTCCGATCAGCCCCAGCATTTT. The chain is built from TRBV30 and TRBJ1-5; the D is unclear. Trimming left V 0 bases short and J 5 bases short, with 8 bases between. Germline lookup yields CDR1 GTSNPN and CDR2 SVGIG (reference sequence). The CDR3 loop spans 13 amino acids. The variable domain in full, with the rest retrieved from reference TRBV30 and TRBJ1-5, is SQTIHQWPATLVQPVGSPLSLECTVEGTSNPNLYWYRQAAGRGLQLLFYSVGIGQISSEVPQNLSASRPQDRQFILSSKKLLLSDSGFYLCAWSVDSDQPQHFGDGTRLSIL.

The chain uses TRBV7-9 and TRBJ2-1; D may be TRBD1 or TRBD2 (5 bases each). Germline CDR1 SEHNR, CDR2 FQNEAQ (reference sequence). The CDR3 runs 13 residues. Trimming pared 4 bases from V and 6 bases from J, leaving 10 bases between. CDR3 nucleotides: TGTGCCAGCAGCTCACCGGGGCCCAATGAGCAGTTCTTC. Translation: CASSSPGPNEQFF.

The CDR3 is CASSSAGGDSGANVLTF. In nucleotides, the CDR3 is TGTGCCAGCAGCAGTGCGGGGGGTGATTCTGGGGCCAACGTCCTGACTTTC. The chain employs TRBV11-2 and TRBJ2-6, with TRBD2 identical over 8 bases. CDR3 length: 17 amino acids. CDR1 SGHAT and CDR2 FQNNGV come from the germline V gene. V shed 5 bases, J shed 1 base, and the junction held 7 bases outside the gene matches.

This chain links TRBV11-1 with TRBJ2-3; no firm D call. Germline CDR1 and CDR2: SGHAT and FQDESV (reference sequence). Trimming left V 3 bases short and J 6 bases short, with 10 bases between. The CDR3 is 13 amino acids. DNA of the CDR3: TGTGCCAGCAGCTTCCCCGGTTTGGATACGCAGTATTTT. Its translation is CASSFPGLDTQYF.

This rearrangement joins TRBV4-1 to TRBJ2-1; no definite D call. The CDR3 is 14 amino acids. V was pared by 8 bases and J by 0 bases, with 11 bases between. The germline CDR1 and CDR2 sequences are MGHRA and YSYEKL. CDR3 region: CASARSSSYNEQFF. CDR3 nucleotides: TGCGCCAGCGCCCGGAGTAGCTCCTACAATGAGCAGTTCTTC.

The chain combines TRBV20-1 with TRBJ2-1; 10 positions match TRBD2. The CDR3 consists of 14 residues. Germline lookup yields CDR1 DFQATT and CDR2 SNEGSKA (reference sequence). CDR3 sequence reads: CSPGGLANYNEQFF. CDR3 in DNA: TGCAGCCCCGGGGGACTAGCGAATTACAATGAGCAGTTCTTC.

This clonotype occurred a few times. The V gene is TRBV12-3 or TRBV12-4, the J gene TRBJ2-1; TRBD2 is a possible D gene (6 bases). The CDR3 extends over 14 amino acids. The germline V and J ends were trimmed by 7 bases and 9 bases, with 19 bases remaining between them. DNA for the CDR3: TGTGCCAGCATAAAACAGTTCCGCGGGGTTGAGCAGTTCTTC. It yields the protein CASIKQFRGVEQFF.

This clonotype was recorded many times. The rearrangement joins TRBV12-3 or TRBV12-4 to TRBJ1-2; possibly TRBD1 for D (5 bases). Deletions cut 7 bases from V and 3 bases from J, with 6 bases between. The CDR3 is made up of 11 amino acids. CDR3 nucleotides: TGTGCCAGCACCAGGGACTATGGCTACACCTTC. Amino acid sequence: CASTRDYGYTF.

V usage is TRBV5-1 and J usage is TRBJ2-1; D uncertain. The CDR3 length is 15 residues. Between the trimmed V and J ends, which lost 4 bases and 7 bases, there was a span of 18 bases. The germline V gene encodes CDR1 SGHRS and CDR2 YFSETQ. Written as DNA, the CDR3 is TGCGCCAGCAGCGGCACCGTCTCAGCAAAGAATGAGCAGTTCTTC. Translation gives CASSGTVSAKNEQFF.

This clonotype was observed many times. The chain carries TRBV10-3 and TRBJ2-2; D perhaps matches TRBD2 (5 bases). Germline V gives CDR1 ENHRY, CDR2 SYGVKD. Trimming left V 4 bases short and J 7 bases short, with 13 bases between. The CDR3 is 14 residues long. Here the CDR3 DNA reads TGTGCCATCAGTGTGTCACTAGACCACGGGGAGCTGTTTTTT. This encodes CAISVSLDHGELFF.

A few counts support this clonotype. V and J are TRBV6-5 and TRBJ2-2, with D possibly matching TRBD1 (6 bases). With 1 base removed from V and 3 bases from J, the gap between germline ends came to 12 bases. There are 16 residues in the CDR3. Germline CDR1 is MNHEY and CDR2 is SVGAGI. For the CDR3, the DNA is TGTGCCAGCAGTTACTTAGGGGGAGAGGACACCGGGGAGCTGTTTTTT. Protein: CASSYLGGEDTGELFF.

This clonotype was detected only a few times. The V gene is TRBV24-1, the J gene TRBJ2-1; 13 bases align to TRBD2. Germline loops: CDR1 KGHDR, CDR2 SFDVKD. Losses at the gene ends were 2 bases for V and 4 bases for J; bases not matched to a gene: 4. The CDR3 is 17 residues long. The CDR3 sequence: CATSDSGTSGEYNEQFF. The CDR3 DNA sequence: TGTGCCACCAGTGATTCCGGGACTAGCGGGGAGTACAATGAGCAGTTCTTC.

In this sample, this clonotype turned up a few times. The chain couples TRBV20-1 to TRBJ1-3, with 10 positions matching TRBD1. This CDR3 comprises 16 residues. The germline CDR1 and CDR2 sequences are DFQATT and SNEGSKA (reference sequence). V lost 3 bases, J lost 3 bases, and 8 bases stayed unmatched. CDR3: CSASQTGGDLGNTIYF. The CDR3 nucleotides are TGCAGTGCTAGCCAGACAGGGGGCGATCTTGGAAACACCATATATTTT.

There are many counts of this clonotype. The rearrangement joins TRBV5-1 to TRBJ2-5; the D is unclear. Trimming removed 1 base at V and 4 bases at J, with 14 bases between. Germline V gene sequence: CDR1 SGHRS, CDR2 YFSETQ. The CDR3 runs to 15 residues. The CDR3 DNA reads as TGCGCCAGCAGCTTGAGTCCGGATCCTTTAGAGACCCAGTACTTC. It is translated as CASSLSPDPLETQYF.